This TCR beta chain was sequenced in a study of T cell responses to AZD1222 COVID-19 vaccine. Study information: Second-dose timings of about 4 or about 12 weeks were pooled.

Comment on this clone: Its antigen is as yet unknown.

Germline V CDR1 and CDR2: MNHNS, SASEGT. V was clipped by 0 bases and J by 3 bases, with 18 bases between them. This CDR3 region has 18 residues. Study findings and constraints: Every sample of the repertoires postdated the peak T cell response. A mostly white British donor set with more females was recruited, and clonal diversity was possibly underestimated.

The protocol was immunoSEQ multiplex PCR, while the TCRdb copy is restricted to in-frame clones and leaves out a portion. The profile shows roughly 140,000 clones, 80% to 95% of them singletons. The clonotype was recovered from an adult in good health. This sequence joins TRBV6-1 and TRBJ1-5; D unresolved. The sample consisted of peripheral blood, taken on day 0 of AZD1222 vaccination. As DNA, the CDR3 is TGTGCCAGCAGTGAAGCTAAGGGAGGACTGATCACCAATCAGCCCCAGCATTTT. Amino acid sequence: CASSEAKGGLITNQPQHF.